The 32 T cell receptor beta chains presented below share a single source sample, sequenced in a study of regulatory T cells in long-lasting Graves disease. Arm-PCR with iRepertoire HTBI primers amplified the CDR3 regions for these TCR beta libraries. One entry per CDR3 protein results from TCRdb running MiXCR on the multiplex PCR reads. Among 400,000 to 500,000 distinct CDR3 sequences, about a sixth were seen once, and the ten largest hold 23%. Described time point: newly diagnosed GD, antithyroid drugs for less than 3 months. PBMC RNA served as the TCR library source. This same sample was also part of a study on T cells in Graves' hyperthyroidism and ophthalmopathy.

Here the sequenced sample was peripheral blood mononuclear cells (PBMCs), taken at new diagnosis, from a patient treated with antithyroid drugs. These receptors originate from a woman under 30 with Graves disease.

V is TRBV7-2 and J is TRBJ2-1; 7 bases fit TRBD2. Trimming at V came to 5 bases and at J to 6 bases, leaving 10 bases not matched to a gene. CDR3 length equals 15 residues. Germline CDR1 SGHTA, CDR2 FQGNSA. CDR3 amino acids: CASSKWAGDSNEQFF. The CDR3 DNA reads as TGTGCCAGCAGCAAGTGGGCGGGAGATAGCAATGAGCAGTTCTTC.

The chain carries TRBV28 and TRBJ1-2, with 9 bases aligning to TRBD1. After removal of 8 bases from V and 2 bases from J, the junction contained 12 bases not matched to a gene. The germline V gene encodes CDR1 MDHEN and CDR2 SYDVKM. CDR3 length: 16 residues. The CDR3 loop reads CASEDPGQGLNYGYTF. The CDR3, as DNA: TGTGCCAGCGAAGACCCGGGACAGGGTCTCAACTATGGCTACACCTTC.

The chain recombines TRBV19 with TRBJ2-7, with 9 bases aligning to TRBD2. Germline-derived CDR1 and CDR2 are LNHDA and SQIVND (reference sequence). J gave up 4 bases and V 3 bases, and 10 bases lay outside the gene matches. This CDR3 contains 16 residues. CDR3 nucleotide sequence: TGTGCCAGTAGTATTCTGACTAGCGGAGGGACTTACGAGCAGTACTTC. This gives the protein CASSILTSGGTYEQYF.

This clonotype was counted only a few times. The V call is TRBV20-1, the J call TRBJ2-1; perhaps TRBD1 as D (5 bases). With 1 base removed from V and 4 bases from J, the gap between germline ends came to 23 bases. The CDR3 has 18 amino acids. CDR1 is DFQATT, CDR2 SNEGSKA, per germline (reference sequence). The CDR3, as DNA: TGCAGTGCTAGAGTTCCCCTGGGTGGGGCCTACCCTTACAATGAGCAGTTCTTC. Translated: CSARVPLGGAYPYNEQFF.

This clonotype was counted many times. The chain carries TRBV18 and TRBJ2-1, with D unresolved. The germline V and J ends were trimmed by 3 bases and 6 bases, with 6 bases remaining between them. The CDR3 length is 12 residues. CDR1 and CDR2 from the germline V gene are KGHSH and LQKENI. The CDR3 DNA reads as TGTGCCAGCTCACCGGAGTCCAATGAGCAGTTCTTC. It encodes CASSPESNEQFF.

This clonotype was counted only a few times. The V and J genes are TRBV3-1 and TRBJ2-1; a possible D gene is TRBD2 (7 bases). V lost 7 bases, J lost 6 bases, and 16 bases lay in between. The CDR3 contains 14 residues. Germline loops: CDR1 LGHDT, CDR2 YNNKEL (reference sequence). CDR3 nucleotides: TGTGCCAGCAATAGGGGGGGAGGTCTCAATGAGCAGTTCTTC. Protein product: CASNRGGGLNEQFF.

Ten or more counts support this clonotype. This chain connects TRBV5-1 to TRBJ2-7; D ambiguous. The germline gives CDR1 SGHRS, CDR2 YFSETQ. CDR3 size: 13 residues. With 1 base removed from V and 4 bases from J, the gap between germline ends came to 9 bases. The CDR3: CASSLKGSYEQYF. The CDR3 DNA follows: TGCGCCAGCAGCTTGAAGGGTAGTTACGAGCAGTACTTC.

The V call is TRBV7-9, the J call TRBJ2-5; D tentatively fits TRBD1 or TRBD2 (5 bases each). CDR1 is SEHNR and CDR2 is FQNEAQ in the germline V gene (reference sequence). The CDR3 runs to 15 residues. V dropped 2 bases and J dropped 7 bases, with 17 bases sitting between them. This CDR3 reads CASSLRDGRVGTQYF. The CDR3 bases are TGTGCCAGCAGCTTAAGGGACGGCCGTGTCGGGACCCAGTACTTC.

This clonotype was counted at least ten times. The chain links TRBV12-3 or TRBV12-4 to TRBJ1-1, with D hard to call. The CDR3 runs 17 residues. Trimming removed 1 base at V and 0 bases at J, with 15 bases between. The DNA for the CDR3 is TGTGCCAGCAGTTTAGGACCCGTAGGGTCCCTGAACACTGAAGCTTTCTTT. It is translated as CASSLGPVGSLNTEAFF.

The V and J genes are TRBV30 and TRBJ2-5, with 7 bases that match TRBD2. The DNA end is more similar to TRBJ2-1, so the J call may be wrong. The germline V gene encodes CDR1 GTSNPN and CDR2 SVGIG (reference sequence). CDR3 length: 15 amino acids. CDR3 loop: CAWSVSPSGQETQFF. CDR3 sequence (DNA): TGTGCCTGGAGTGTATCTCCTAGCGGTCAAGAGACCCAGTTCTTC.

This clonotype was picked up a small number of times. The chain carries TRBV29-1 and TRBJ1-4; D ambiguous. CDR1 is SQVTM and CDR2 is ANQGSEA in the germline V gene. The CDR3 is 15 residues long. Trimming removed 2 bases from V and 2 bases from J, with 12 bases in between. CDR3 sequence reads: CSVELLADTNEKLFF. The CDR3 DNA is TGCAGCGTTGAACTTCTGGCGGATACTAATGAAAAACTGTTTTTT.

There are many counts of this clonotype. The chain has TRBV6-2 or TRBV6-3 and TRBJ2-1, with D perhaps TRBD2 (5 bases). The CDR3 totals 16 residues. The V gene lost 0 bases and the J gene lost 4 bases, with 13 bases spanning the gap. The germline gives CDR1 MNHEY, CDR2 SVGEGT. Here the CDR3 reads CASSYSRRVAYNEQFF. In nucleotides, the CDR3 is TGTGCCAGCAGTTACTCGAGGCGGGTAGCTTACAATGAGCAGTTCTTC.

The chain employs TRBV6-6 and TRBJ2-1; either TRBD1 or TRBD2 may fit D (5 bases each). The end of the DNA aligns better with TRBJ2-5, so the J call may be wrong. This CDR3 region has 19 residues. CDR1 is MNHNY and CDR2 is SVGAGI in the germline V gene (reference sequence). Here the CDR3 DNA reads TGTGCCAGCAGTTACTCGGTTGGGGGAGCAGGGCGTATGAAAGAGACCCAGTACTTC. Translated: CASSYSVGGAGRMKETQYF.

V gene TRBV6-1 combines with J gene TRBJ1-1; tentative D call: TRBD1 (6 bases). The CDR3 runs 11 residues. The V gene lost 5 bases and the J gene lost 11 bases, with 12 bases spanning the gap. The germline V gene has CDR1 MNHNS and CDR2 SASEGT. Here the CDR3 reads CASSNAQGAFF. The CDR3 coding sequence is TGTGCCAGCAGTAACGCCCAGGGGGCTTTCTTT.

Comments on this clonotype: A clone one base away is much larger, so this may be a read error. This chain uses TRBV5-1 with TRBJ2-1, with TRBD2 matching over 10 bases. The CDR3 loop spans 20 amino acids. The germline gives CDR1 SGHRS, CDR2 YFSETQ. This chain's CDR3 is CASSAEVWLAGVRPYYEQFF. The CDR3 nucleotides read TGCGCCAGCAGCGCTGAGGTATGGCTAGCGGGAGTCCGGCCCTACTATGAGCAGTTCTTC.

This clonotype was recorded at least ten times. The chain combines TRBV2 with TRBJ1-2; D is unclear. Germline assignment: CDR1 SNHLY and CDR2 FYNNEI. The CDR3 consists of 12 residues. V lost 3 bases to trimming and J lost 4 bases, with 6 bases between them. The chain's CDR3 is CASSDKPYGYTF. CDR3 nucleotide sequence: TGTGCCAGCAGTGACAAACCCTATGGCTACACCTTC.

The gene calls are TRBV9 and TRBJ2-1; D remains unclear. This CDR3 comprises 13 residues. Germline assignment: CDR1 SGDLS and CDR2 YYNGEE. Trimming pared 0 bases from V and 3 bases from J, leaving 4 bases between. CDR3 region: CASSVEHYNEQFF. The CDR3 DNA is TGTGCCAGCAGCGTAGAACACTACAATGAGCAGTTCTTC.

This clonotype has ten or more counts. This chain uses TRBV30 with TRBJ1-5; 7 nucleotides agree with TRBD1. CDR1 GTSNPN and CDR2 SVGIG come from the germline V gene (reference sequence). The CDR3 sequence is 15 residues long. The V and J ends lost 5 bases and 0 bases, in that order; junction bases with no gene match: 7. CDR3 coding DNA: TGTGCCTGGGCCTGGGACAGCAATAGCAATCAGCCCCAGCATTTT. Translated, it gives CAWAWDSNSNQPQHF.

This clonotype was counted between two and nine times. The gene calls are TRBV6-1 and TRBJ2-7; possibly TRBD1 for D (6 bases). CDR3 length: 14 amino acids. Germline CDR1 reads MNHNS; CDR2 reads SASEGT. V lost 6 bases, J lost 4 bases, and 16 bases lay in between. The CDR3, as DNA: TGTGCCAGCAGATTAAAGACAGGATATTACGAGCAGTACTTC. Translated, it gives CASRLKTGYYEQYF.

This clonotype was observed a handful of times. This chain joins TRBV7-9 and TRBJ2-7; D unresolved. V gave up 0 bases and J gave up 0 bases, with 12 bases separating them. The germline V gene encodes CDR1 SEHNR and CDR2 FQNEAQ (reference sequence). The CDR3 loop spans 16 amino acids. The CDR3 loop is CASSLALQFNSYEQYF. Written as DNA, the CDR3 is TGTGCCAGCAGCTTAGCTCTACAGTTCAACTCCTACGAGCAGTACTTC.

CDR3: CASNSDAYEQYF. For the CDR3, the DNA is TGTGCCAGCAACTCTGACGCCTACGAGCAGTACTTC. This chain uses TRBV6-1 with TRBJ2-7; D not resolved. CDR1 and CDR2 (germline): MNHNS, SASEGT. Trimming cost V 7 bases and J 2 bases, with 9 bases left between them. The CDR3 contains 12 residues.

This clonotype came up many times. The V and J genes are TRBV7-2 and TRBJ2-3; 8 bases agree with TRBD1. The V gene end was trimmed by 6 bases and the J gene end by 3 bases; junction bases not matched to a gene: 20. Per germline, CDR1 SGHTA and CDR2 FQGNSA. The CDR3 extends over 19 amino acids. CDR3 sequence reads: CASRQYPPRTGKRTDTQYF. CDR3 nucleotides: TGTGCCAGCAGACAATACCCCCCTAGGACAGGGAAGAGGACAGATACGCAGTATTTT.

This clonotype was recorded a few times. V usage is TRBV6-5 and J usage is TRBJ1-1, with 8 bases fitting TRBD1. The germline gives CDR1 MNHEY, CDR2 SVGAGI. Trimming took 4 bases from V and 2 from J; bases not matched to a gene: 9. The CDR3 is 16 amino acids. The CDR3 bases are TGTGCCAGCAGTTCTACGCCCGACAGGGGAAACACTGAAGCTTTCTTT. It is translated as CASSSTPDRGNTEAFF.

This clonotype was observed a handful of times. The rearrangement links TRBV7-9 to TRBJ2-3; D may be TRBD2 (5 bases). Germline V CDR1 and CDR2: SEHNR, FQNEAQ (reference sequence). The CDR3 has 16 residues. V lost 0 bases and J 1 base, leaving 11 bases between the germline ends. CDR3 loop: CASSLAAGVGTDTQYF. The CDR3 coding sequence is TGTGCCAGCAGCTTAGCGGCGGGTGTAGGCACAGATACGCAGTATTTT.

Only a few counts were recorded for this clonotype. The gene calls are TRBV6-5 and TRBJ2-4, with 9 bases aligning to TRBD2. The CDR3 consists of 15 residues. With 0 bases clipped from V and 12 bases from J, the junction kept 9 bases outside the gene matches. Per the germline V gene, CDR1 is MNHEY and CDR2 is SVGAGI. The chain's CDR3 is CASSYSGRLAGPQYF. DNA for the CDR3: TGTGCCAGCAGTTACTCGGGTAGGCTAGCGGGACCTCAGTACTTC.

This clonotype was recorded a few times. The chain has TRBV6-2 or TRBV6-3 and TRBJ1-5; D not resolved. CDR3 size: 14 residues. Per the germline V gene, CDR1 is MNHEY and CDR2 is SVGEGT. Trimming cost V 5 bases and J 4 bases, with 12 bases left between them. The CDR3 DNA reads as TGTGCCAGCAGTGAAGGAAGAAATAATCAGCCCCAGCATTTT. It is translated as CASSEGRNNQPQHF.

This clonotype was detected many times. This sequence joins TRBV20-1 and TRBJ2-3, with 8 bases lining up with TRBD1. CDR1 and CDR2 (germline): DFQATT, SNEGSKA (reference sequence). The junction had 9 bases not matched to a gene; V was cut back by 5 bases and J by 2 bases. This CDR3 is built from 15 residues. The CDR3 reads CSARQGTASTDTQYF. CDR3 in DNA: TGCAGTGCTCGACAGGGGACAGCCTCCACAGATACGCAGTATTTT.

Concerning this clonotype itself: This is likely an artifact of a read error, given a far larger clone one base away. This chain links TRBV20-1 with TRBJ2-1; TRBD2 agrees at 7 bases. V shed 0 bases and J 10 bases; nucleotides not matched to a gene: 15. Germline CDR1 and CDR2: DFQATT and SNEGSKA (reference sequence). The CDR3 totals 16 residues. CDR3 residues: CSAREAGWTSPYEQFF. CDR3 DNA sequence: TGCAGTGCTAGAGAAGCGGGGTGGACCTCCCCCTACGAGCAGTTCTTC.

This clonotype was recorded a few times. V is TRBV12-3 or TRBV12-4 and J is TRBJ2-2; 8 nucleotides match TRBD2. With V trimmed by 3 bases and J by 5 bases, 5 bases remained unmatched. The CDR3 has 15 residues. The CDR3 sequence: CASSLTGGRTGELFF. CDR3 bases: TGTGCCAGCAGTTTGACGGGAGGGAGGACCGGGGAGCTGTTTTTT.

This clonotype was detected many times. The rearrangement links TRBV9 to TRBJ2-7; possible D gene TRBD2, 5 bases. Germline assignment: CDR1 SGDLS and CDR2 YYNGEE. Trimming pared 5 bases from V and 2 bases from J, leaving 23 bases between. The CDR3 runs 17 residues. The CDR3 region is CASSPLERASKPYEQYF. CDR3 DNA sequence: TGTGCCAGCAGTCCTCTGGAGAGGGCTAGCAAACCCTACGAGCAGTACTTC.

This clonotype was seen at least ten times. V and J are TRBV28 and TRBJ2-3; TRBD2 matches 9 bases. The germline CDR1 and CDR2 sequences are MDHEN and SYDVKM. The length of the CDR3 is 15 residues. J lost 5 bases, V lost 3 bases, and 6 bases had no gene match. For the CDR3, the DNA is TGTGCCAGCAGTTTTGGGCTAGCGGGATTAGATACGCAGTATTTT. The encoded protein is CASSFGLAGLDTQYF.

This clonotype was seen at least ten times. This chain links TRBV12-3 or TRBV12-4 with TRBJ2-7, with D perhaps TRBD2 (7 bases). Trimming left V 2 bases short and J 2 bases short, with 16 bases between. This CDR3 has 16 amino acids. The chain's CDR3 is CASSLKVGGRPYEQYF. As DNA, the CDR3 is TGTGCCAGCAGTTTAAAGGTCGGGGGGCGCCCCTACGAGCAGTACTTC.